These 23 T cell receptor beta chains were sequenced from one sample in a study of blood T cells in healthy people across ages. A J-beta primer mix and a sample-barcoded 5' primer were used in a second PCR of about 7 to 12 cycles. Each CDR3 protein is one row after TCRdb ran MiXCR on the 5' RACE reads. The table lists hundreds of thousands of distinct CDR3 sequences, about 30% of them singletons. Input material: blood. The receptors derive from a woman of 80 years or more in good health.

The V gene is TRBV6-6, the J gene TRBJ1-1; tentatively, D is TRBD1 (5 bases). The CDR3 runs 13 residues. The germline gives CDR1 MNHNY, CDR2 SVGAGI (reference sequence). Trimming shortened V by 5 bases and J by 3 bases, and 10 bases separated the two germline ends. The CDR3 sequence is CASSDLQDTEAFF. CDR3 nucleotides: TGTGCCAGCAGTGACTTACAGGACACTGAAGCTTTCTTT.

This clonotype has a count of ten or more. The V gene is TRBV2, the J gene TRBJ1-4; D not resolved. The CDR3 contains 13 residues. Germline V gene lookup returns CDR1 SNHLY and CDR2 FYNNEI. The V and J ends lost 8 bases and 0 bases respectively, with 7 bases between them. The CDR3 DNA sequence: TGTGCCAGCGACACTGCAACTAATGAAAAACTGTTTTTT. Amino acid sequence: CASDTATNEKLFF.

Comments on this clonotype: A much more abundant neighbour one base away suggests this may be a read error. The CDR3 DNA is TGTGCCAGCACAACGGGGGGGCTCGGGGAGCAGTACTTC. Protein: CASTTGGLGEQYF. This sequence joins TRBV6-2 or TRBV6-3 and TRBJ2-7, with TRBD2 matching 8 bases. The CDR3 has 13 amino acids. Germline CDR1 MNHEY, CDR2 SVGEGT. V trimming: 7 bases; J trimming: 7 bases; junction bases outside the gene matches: 9.

This clonotype was detected many times. This chain uses TRBV15 with TRBJ2-4; D not resolved. Trimming pared 0 bases from V and 0 bases from J, leaving 12 bases between. CDR1 is LNHNV and CDR2 is YYDKDF in the germline V gene (reference sequence). CDR3 length equals 17 residues. This CDR3 reads CATSRDRPSLAKNIQYF. CDR3 DNA: TGTGCCACCAGCAGAGATCGACCCTCCCTAGCCAAAAACATTCAGTACTTC.

The CDR3 DNA reads TGCGCCAGCAGTGTTATTGGGGACGAGCAGTACTTC. This encodes CASSVIGDEQYF. The J gene is TRBJ2-4, the V gene TRBV10-2, with unresolved D. With the DNA end fitting TRBJ2-7 better, the J assignment may be wrong. Germline loops: CDR1 WSHSY, CDR2 SAAADI. The CDR3 contains 12 residues.

With respect to this clonotype: One end of the junction varies from germline; a read error may be responsible. V is TRBV30 and J is TRBJ1-5; D possibly corresponds to TRBD1 (5 bases). The CDR3 has 15 amino acids. CDR1 and CDR2 (germline): GTSNPN, SVGIG (reference sequence). The CDR3 loop reads CAWSVGARENQPLHF. DNA of the CDR3: TGTGCCTGGAGTGTAGGGGCCCGGGAAAATCAGCCCCTGCATTTT.

Comments on this clonotype: This may be a read error: a much more frequent sequence differs by one nucleotide. The gene calls are TRBV29-1 and TRBJ2-7; weak D call: TRBD2 (7 bases). This CDR3 contains 15 residues. The V gene's germline CDR1 is SQVTM and CDR2 ANQGSEA. Trimming removed 6 bases from V and 7 bases from J, with 25 bases in between. CDR3 nucleotides: TGCAGCGTCCCCCTGGGCGCGGGGGCAGGGAATGAGCAGTACTTC. Translated, it gives CSVPLGAGAGNEQYF.

This clonotype has only a few counts. Just one base apart from a much larger clone, this may be a read error. The rearrangement links TRBV18 to TRBJ2-4, with D possibly matching TRBD2 (6 bases). The DNA end is a closer match to TRBJ2-7, so the J assignment may be wrong. Germline assignment: CDR1 KGHSH and CDR2 LQKENI. The CDR3 has 14 amino acids. The CDR3 DNA follows: TGTGCCAGCTCCCTAAAACGGGGGTCCTGCGAGCAGTACTTC. It is translated as CASSLKRGSCEQYF.

This clonotype was recorded once. The genes are TRBV20-1 and TRBJ1-2, with no clear D. The V end lost 3 bases, the J end lost 5 bases, and 16 bases lay between the germline ends. The CDR3 has 14 amino acids. Germline loops: CDR1 DFQATT, CDR2 SNEGSKA (reference sequence). The DNA for the CDR3 is TGCAGTGCTAGCATTGCCCGAAGAGAGTATGGCTACACCTTC. It specifies CSASIARREYGYTF.

This clonotype was detected ten times or more. This rearrangement joins TRBV7-2 to TRBJ1-2; possibly TRBD1 for D (5 bases). The CDR3 extends over 15 amino acids. V gave up 6 bases and J gave up 4 bases, with 18 bases separating them. CDR1 SGHTA and CDR2 FQGNSA come from the germline V gene. The CDR3 here is CASSSPGRTSYGYTF. CDR3 DNA sequence: TGTGCCAGCAGTTCACCGGGACGGACTTCCTATGGCTACACCTTC.

The V call is TRBV12-3 or TRBV12-4, the J call TRBJ1-1, with 11 nucleotides matching TRBD1. The CDR3 is 15 amino acids. V dropped 4 bases and J dropped 2; count of bases not matched to a gene: 3. The CDR3 bases are TGTGCCAGCAGTTGGACAGGGGGCTTAAACACTGAAGCTTTCTTT. Encoded protein: CASSWTGGLNTEAFF.

This clonotype was counted only a few times. V gene TRBV4-3 combines with J gene TRBJ2-2; D is tentatively TRBD1 or TRBD2 (5 bases each). Between the trimmed V and J ends, which lost 1 base and 3 bases, there was a span of 9 bases. This CDR3 is built from 15 residues. CDR1 and CDR2 from the germline V gene are LGHNA and YSLEER. The chain's CDR3 is CASSQGGSDTGELFF. The CDR3 coding sequence is TGCGCCAGCAGCCAAGGGGGGTCGGACACCGGGGAGCTGTTTTTT.

Points on this clonotype: The junction and the germline gene differ at one end; a read error may be behind it. The V call is TRBV5-1, the J call TRBJ2-7, with 9 bases identical to TRBD2. The germline V gene has CDR1 SGHRS and CDR2 YFSETQ. The CDR3 spans 13 residues. CDR3 loop: CASSLTTSGPVGF. In nucleotides, the CDR3 is TGCGCCAGCAGCTTGACAACTAGCGGGCCAGTAGGATTC. Combining the CDR3 with reference TRBV5-1 and TRBJ2-7 gives the whole variable domain KAGVTQTPRYLIKTRGQQVTLSCSPISGHRSVSWYQQTPGQGLQFLFEYFSETQRNKGNFPGRFSGRQFSNSRSEMNVSTLELGDSALYLCASSLTTSGPVGFGPGTRLTVT.

This clonotype has ten or more counts. The chain links TRBV29-1 to TRBJ2-3, with 10 bases aligning to TRBD2. This CDR3 has 14 amino acids. The V gene end was trimmed by 4 bases and the J gene end by 5 bases; junction bases not matched to a gene: 6. CDR1 is SQVTM and CDR2 is ANQGSEA in the germline V gene. This CDR3 reads CSVGPAGGGDTQYF. The DNA for the CDR3 is TGCAGCGTTGGCCCAGCGGGGGGGGGAGATACGCAGTATTTT.

This clonotype was counted many times. This chain connects TRBV7-3 to TRBJ2-5, with D hard to call. V lost 1 base, J lost 1 base, and 10 bases lay in between. The CDR3 spans 15 residues. The V gene's germline CDR1 is SGHTA and CDR2 FQGTGA. The DNA of the CDR3 is TGTGCCAGCAGCTTAAGCGGTCAGCTCCAAGAGACCCAGTACTTC. Translated, it gives CASSLSGQLQETQYF.

The chain couples TRBV5-5 to TRBJ1-4; the D gene is possibly TRBD1 (5 bases). Per the germline V gene, CDR1 is SGHKS and CDR2 is YYEKEE (reference sequence). V was shortened by 6 bases and J by 0 bases, with 18 bases between the two germline ends. The CDR3 covers 17 residues. The CDR3 DNA follows: TGTGCCAGCATAAGGATCTGGGGCCAGGCAACTAATGAAAAACTGTTTTTT. Its translation is CASIRIWGQATNEKLFF. Using reference TRBV5-5 and TRBJ1-4 for the parts outside the CDR3, the full variable domain is DAGVTQSPTHLIKTRGQQVTLRCSPISGHKSVSWYQQVLGQGPQFIFQYYEKEERGRGNFPDRFSARQFPNYSSELNVNALLLGDSALYLCASIRIWGQATNEKLFFGSGTQLSVL.

This clonotype was seen at least ten times. The chain joins TRBV27 to TRBJ1-2; TRBD1 might be the D (6 bases). The CDR3 is 15 amino acids. Looked up from germline, CDR1 is MNHEY and CDR2 is SMNVEV (reference sequence). Trimming removed 6 bases from V and 2 bases from J, with 16 bases in between. The CDR3 here is CASSRLAGQNYGYTF. The CDR3 nucleotides read TGTGCCAGCAGCCGCCTCGCGGGACAAAACTATGGCTACACCTTC.

There are many counts of this clonotype. A much larger clone differs by one base, so this may be a read error. This chain uses TRBV29-1 with TRBJ2-5; D is unclear. The V and J ends lost 5 bases and 11 bases respectively, with 18 bases between them. From germline, CDR1 is SQVTM and CDR2 ANQGSEA. The CDR3 runs to 12 residues. The CDR3 nucleotides are TGCAGCGTTCAGCCAGTCAACAGTGAGCAGTACTTC. This gives the protein CSVQPVNSEQYF.

Concerning this clonotype: A read error may be the cause here, since a much bigger clone is one base away. The CDR3: CASTLRGDNEQYF. The CDR3 nucleotides read TGTGCCAGCACCCTAAGGGGGGACAATGAGCAGTACTTC. This chain links TRBV12-3 or TRBV12-4 with TRBJ2-5; D might be TRBD1 or TRBD2, each matching 6 bases. This CDR3 has 13 amino acids. Trimming pared 7 bases from V and 11 bases from J, leaving 20 bases between.

Comment on this clonotype: This may arise from a read error, as a much more abundant clone is one base away. CDR3 bases: TGTGCCAACAGCTCGGCAGCACGGAATCTCGGGGAGACCCAGTACTTC. Its translation: CANSSAARNLGETQYF. The chain couples TRBV5-6 to TRBJ2-5; no reliable D call. Looked up from germline, CDR1 is SGHDT and CDR2 is YYEEEE. The CDR3 extends over 16 amino acids.

The sample holds a few counts of this clonotype. The chain carries TRBV4-2 and TRBJ2-2, with TRBD2 identical over 7 bases. Germline values: CDR1 LGHNA, CDR2 YNFKEQ. V trimming: 1 base; J trimming: 4 bases; junction bases outside the gene matches: 6. CDR3 length: 16 amino acids. The CDR3 sequence: CASSQAGLGSTGELFF. The CDR3 region has the DNA TGTGCCAGCAGCCAAGCCGGACTAGGAAGCACCGGGGAGCTGTTTTTT.

Only one count was recorded for this clonotype. The final CDR3 position lacks the conserved phenylalanine or tryptophan, pointing to a likely read error. The CDR3 sequence: CASSHPGQGATEAFC. The CDR3 bases are TGCGCCAGCAGCCACCCGGGACAGGGGGCTACTGAAGCTTTCTGT. V gene TRBV4-1 combines with J gene TRBJ1-1, with 12 nucleotides matching TRBD1. After removal of 3 bases from V and 5 bases from J, the junction contained 4 bases not matched to a gene. The CDR3 loop spans 15 amino acids. CDR1 is MGHRA and CDR2 is YSYEKL in the germline V gene.

Only one count was recorded for this clonotype. A clone one base away is much larger, so this may be a read error. The chain combines TRBV7-6 with TRBJ2-7; possible D gene TRBD1, 5 bases. Germline V lookup: CDR1 SGHVS, CDR2 FNYEAQ. The CDR3 extends over 14 amino acids. The DNA of the CDR3 is TGTGCCCGCAGCAGTACGACAGAAATCTACGAGCAGTACTTC. Its translation is CARSSTTEIYEQYF.